Listed below are T cell receptor beta chains from one sample, sequenced in a study of blood T cell repertoires in COVID-19. Repertoires were generated with immunoSEQ multiplex PCR, while TCRdb's copy carries only in-frame clones and drops some. The table includes about 190,000 clones, under 90% detected once. Material for sequencing was peripheral blood. These receptors originate from a man between 40 and 49 years old with acute or convalescent COVID-19. CDR3s include the opening cysteine and the closing phenylalanine or tryptophan. The D gene is left open where the match is weak. Clone size appears in some rows only: once, few, many, or a class for an expanded clone.

>TRBV3-1/TRBV3-2|NA|TRBJ2-1|NA
CASSPWRGSPSYNEQFF
TGTGCCAGCAGCCCCTGGAGGGGCTCCCCCTCCTACAATGAGCAGTTCTTC
>TRBV10-2|NA|TRBJ2-7|TRBD1
CASKAGTGAYEQYF
TGCGCCAGCAAGGCCGGGACAGGGGCCTACGAGCAGTACTTC
>TRBV27|few|TRBJ1-5|NA
CASSSRANSNQPQHF
TGTGCCAGCAGTAGCAGGGCCAATAGCAATCAGCCCCAGCATTTT
>TRBV2|NA|TRBJ1-2|TRBD1
CASSLGTGARGYTF
TGTGCCAGCAGTTTAGGGACAGGGGCCCGAGGCTACACCTTC
>TRBV5-4|once|TRBJ1-4|NA
CASSAERGSDEKLFF
TGTGCCAGCAGCGCTGAGCGAGGGTCGGATGAAAAACTGTTTTTT
>TRBV5-1|NA|TRBJ2-3|TRBD2
CASSLGTSGDTQYF
TGCGCCAGCAGCTTGGGGACTAGCGGAGATACGCAGTATTTT
>TRBV6-1|NA|TRBJ1-6|TRBD1
CASSEVRTGAGSPLHF
TGTGCCAGCAGTGAAGTACGGACAGGGGCAGGCTCACCCCTCCACTTT
>TRBV7-9|NA|TRBJ2-3|TRBD1
CASRRYRGDTDTQYF
TGTGCCAGCAGGAGATACAGGGGCGACACAGATACGCAGTATTTT
>TRBV7-2|NA|TRBJ1-4|TRBD1
CASSLDRGYEKLFF
TGTGCCAGCAGCTTAGACAGGGGTTATGAAAAACTGTTTTTT
>TRBV5-4|NA|TRBJ1-1|NA
CASSLAGWRNTEAFF
TGTGCCAGCAGCTTGGCCGGGTGGCGGAACACTGAAGCTTTCTTT
>TRBV15|NA|TRBJ1-2|TRBD1
CATSRDLRQGAGGYTF
TGTGCCACCAGCAGAGATCTGAGGCAGGGGGCTGGTGGCTACACCTTC
>TRBV3-1/TRBV3-2|NA|TRBJ2-7|TRBD2
CASSPRTSVYEQYF
TGTGCCAGCAGCCCTCGGACTAGCGTCTACGAGCAGTACTTC
>TRBV19|few|TRBJ1-5|TRBD1
CASSIRTGAAQPQHF
TGTGCCAGTAGTATTCGGACAGGGGCCGCACAGCCCCAGCATTTT
>TRBV30|NA|TRBJ2-5|NA
CAWSGWRGVETQYF
TGTGCCTGGAGTGGTTGGAGGGGTGTGGAGACCCAGTACTTC
>TRBV5-5|NA|TRBJ2-7|TRBD1
CASSLATGGQYEQYF
TGTGCCAGCAGCTTGGCGACAGGGGGGCAGTACGAGCAGTACTTC
>TRBV10-2|NA|TRBJ1-1|TRBD1
CASGQAGTEAFF
TGCGCCAGCGGACAGGCGGGCACTGAAGCTTTCTTT
>TRBV6-5|NA|TRBJ1-1|TRBD1
CASTGQGRAEAFF
TGTGCCAGCACCGGACAGGGGCGCGCTGAAGCTTTCTTT
>TRBV5-1|NA|TRBJ1-4|NA
CASTPAWEAGEKLFF
TGCGCCAGCACCCCAGCTTGGGAGGCTGGTGAAAAACTGTTTTTT
>TRBV28|once|TRBJ1-3|NA
CASSFRVSGNTIYF
TGTGCCAGCAGTTTTCGGGTATCTGGAAACACCATATATTTT
>TRBV5-1|NA|TRBJ2-1|NA
CASSSRDSLSGSDEQFF
TGCGCCAGCAGCTCACGGGACTCTCTTTCCGGAAGCGATGAGCAGTTCTTC
>TRBV19|NA|TRBJ1-2|NA
CASSETGSGWYGYTF
TGTGCCAGTAGTGAAACAGGGAGCGGATGGTATGGCTACACCTTC
>TRBV6-5|NA|TRBJ2-1|TRBD2
CASSPVAGGPNEQFF
TGTGCCAGCAGTCCTGTAGCGGGGGGGCCAAATGAGCAGTTCTTC
>TRBV9|once|TRBJ2-2|NA
CASSPNTGELFF
TGTGCCAGCAGCCCTAACACCGGGGAGCTGTTTTTT
>TRBV3-1/TRBV3-2|NA|TRBJ2-2|NA
CASSQDWYSGGRVPGELFF
TGTGCCAGCAGCCAAGATTGGTATTCAGGAGGGCGAGTTCCCGGGGAGCTGTTTTTT
>TRBV3-1/TRBV3-2|once|TRBJ2-7|TRBD1
CASSQDSGQGNEQYF
TGTGCCAGCAGCCAAGATTCGGGACAGGGTAACGAGCAGTACTTC
>TRBV19|NA|TRBJ1-4|TRBD1
CASSGFGQESEKLFF
TGTGCCAGTAGTGGGTTCGGACAGGAAAGTGAAAAACTGTTTTTT